This T cell receptor beta chain is from a study of cytomegalovirus exposure and HLA in healthy donors. Overall study context: An early data release held about 85 million unique TCRs from HLA-typed donors.

Primers included in the PCR were 60 Vbeta and 13 Jbeta primers. Measured with immunoSEQ multiplex PCR; TCRdb has only the in-frame clones, and not every one. The sample contains over 150,000 clones, about four fifths of which appear only once. The germline V gene encodes CDR1 SNHLY and CDR2 FYNNEI. CDR3 length: 13 residues. Losses at the gene ends were 6 bases for V and 9 bases for J; bases not matched to a gene: 4. The chain is built from TRBV2 and TRBJ2-1; 11 nucleotides match TRBD1. The sequencing sample was made of PBMCs. The TCR originated in a boy under 10 years old in good health and CMV-seronegative. The CDR3 DNA reads TGTGCCAGCAGAGGGACAGGGGGTGGTGAGCAGTTCTTC. This gives the protein CASRGTGGGEQFF.